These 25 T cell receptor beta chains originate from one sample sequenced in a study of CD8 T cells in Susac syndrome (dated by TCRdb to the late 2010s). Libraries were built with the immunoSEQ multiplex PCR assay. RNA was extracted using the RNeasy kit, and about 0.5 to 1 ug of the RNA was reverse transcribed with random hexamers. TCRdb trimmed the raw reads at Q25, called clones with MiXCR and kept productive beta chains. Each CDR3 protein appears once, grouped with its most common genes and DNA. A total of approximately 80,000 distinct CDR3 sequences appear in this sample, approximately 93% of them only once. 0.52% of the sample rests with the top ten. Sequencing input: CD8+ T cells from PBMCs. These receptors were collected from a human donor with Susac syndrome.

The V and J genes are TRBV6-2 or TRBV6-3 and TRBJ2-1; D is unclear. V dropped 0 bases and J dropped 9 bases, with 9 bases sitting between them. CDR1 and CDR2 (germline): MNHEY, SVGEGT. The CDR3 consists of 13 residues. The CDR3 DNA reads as TGTGCCAGCAGTTACTCCGCGGTATTTGAGCAGTTCTTC. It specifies CASSYSAVFEQFF.

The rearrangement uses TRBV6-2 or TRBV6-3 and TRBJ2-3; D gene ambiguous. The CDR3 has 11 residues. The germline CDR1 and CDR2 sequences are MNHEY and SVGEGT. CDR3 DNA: TGTGCGTCTGAGGGCACAGATACGCAGTATTTT. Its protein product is CASEGTDTQYF.

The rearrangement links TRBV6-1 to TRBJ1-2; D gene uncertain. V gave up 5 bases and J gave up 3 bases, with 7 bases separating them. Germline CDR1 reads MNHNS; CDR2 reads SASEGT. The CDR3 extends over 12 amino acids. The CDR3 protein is CASSWEYYGYTF. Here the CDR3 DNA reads TGTGCCAGCAGTTGGGAGTACTATGGCTACACCTTC.

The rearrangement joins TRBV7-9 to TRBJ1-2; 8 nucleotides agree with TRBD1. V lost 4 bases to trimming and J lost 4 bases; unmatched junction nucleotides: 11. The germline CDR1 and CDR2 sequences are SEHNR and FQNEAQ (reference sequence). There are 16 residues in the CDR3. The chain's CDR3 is CASSSHLNRGSYGYTF. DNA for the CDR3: TGTGCCAGCAGCTCACATTTGAACAGGGGGAGCTATGGCTACACCTTC.

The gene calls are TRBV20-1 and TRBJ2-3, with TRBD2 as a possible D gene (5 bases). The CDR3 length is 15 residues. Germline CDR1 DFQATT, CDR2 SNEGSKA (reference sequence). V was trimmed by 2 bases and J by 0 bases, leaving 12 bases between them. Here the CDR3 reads CSARYGETSTDTQYF. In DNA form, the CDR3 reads TGCAGTGCTAGATACGGGGAAACCAGCACAGATACGCAGTATTTT.

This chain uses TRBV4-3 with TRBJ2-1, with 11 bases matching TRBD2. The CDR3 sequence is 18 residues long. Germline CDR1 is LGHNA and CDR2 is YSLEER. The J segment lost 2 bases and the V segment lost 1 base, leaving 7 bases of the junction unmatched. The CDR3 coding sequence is TGCGCCAGCAGCCAAGGGTTACTAGCGGGGGTTACCTACAATGAGCAGTTCTTC. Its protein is CASSQGLLAGVTYNEQFF.

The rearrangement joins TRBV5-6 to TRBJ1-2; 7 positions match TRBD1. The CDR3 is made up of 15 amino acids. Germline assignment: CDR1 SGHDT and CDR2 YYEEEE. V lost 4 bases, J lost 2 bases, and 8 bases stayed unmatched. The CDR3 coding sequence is TGTGCCAGCAGCGATCAGACAGGGATAAACTATGGCTACACCTTC. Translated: CASSDQTGINYGYTF. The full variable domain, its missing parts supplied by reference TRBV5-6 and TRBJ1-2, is DAGVTQSPTHLIKTRGQQVTLRCSPKSGHDTVSWYQQALGQGPQFIFQYYEEEERQRGNFPDRFSGHQFPNYSSELNVNALLLGDSALYLCASSDQTGINYGYTFGSGTRLTVV.

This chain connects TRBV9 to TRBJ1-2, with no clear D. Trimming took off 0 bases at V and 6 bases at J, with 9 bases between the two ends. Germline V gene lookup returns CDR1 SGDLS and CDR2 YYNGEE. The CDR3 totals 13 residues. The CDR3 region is CASSVETWHGYTF. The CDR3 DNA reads TGTGCCAGCAGCGTAGAGACTTGGCATGGCTACACCTTC. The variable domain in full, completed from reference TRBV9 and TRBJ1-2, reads DSGVTQTPKHLITATGQRVTLRCSPRSGDLSVYWYQQSLDQGLQFLIQYYNGEERAKGNILERFSAQQFPDLHSELNLSSLELGDSALYFCASSVETWHGYTFGSGTRLTVV.

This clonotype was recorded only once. The CDR3 nucleotides read TGCGCCAGCAGCTTGGAAGTGGGGGGTTACGAGCAGTACTTC. Its protein is CASSLEVGGYEQYF. This chain links TRBV5-1 with TRBJ2-7, with D perhaps matching TRBD2 (6 bases). CDR3 length: 14 amino acids. The V gene's germline CDR1 is SGHRS and CDR2 YFSETQ. The V gene lost 0 bases and the J gene lost 4 bases, with 11 bases spanning the gap.

CDR3 residues: CASSPRTGVGVEQFF. The CDR3 coding sequence is TGTGCCAGCAGCCCTCGGACAGGGGTAGGTGTTGAGCAGTTCTTC. This chain connects TRBV28 to TRBJ2-1; 9 bases map to TRBD1. CDR3 size: 15 residues. J lost 9 bases, V lost 6 bases, and 12 bases had no gene match. Germline CDR1 is MDHEN and CDR2 is SYDVKM.

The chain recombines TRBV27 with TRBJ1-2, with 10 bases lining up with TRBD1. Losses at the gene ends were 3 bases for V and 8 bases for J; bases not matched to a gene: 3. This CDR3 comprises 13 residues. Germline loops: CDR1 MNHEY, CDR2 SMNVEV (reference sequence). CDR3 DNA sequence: TGTGCCAGCAGTTTCGGGACAGGGGAAGGCTACACCTTC. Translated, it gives CASSFGTGEGYTF.

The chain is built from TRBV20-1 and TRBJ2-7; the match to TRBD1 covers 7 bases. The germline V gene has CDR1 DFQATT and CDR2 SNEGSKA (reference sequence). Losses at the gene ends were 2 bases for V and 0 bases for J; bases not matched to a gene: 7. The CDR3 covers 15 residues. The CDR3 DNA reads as TGCAGTGCTAGACCCATCCAGGGGGTCTCCTACGAGCAGTACTTC. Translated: CSARPIQGVSYEQYF.

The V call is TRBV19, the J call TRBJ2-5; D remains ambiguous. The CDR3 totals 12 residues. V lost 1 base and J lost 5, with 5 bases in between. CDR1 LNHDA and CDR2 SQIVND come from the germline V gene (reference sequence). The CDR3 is CASSIGQETQYF. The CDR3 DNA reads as TGTGCCAGTAGTATAGGTCAGGAGACCCAGTACTTC.

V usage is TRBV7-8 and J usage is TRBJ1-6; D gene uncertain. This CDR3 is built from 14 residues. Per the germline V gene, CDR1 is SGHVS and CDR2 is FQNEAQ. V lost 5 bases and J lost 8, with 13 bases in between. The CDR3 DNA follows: TGTGCCAGCAGCCCGAGGGCGGCAGATTCACCCCTCCACTTT. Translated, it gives CASSPRAADSPLHF.

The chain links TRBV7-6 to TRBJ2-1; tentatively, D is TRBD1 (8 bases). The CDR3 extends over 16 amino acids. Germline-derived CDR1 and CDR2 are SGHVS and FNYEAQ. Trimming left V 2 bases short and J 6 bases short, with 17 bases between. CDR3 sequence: CASSLPRTGRGNEQFF. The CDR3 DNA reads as TGTGCCAGCAGCTTACCCCGGACAGGGAGGGGCAATGAGCAGTTCTTC.

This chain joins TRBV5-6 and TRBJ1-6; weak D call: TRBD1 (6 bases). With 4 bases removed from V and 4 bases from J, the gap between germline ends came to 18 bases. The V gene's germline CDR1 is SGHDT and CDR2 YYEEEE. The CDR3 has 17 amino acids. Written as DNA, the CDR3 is TGTGCCAGCAGCCTTCTGTCGGACAGCCCTTATAATTCACCCCTCCACTTT. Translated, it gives CASSLLSDSPYNSPLHF.

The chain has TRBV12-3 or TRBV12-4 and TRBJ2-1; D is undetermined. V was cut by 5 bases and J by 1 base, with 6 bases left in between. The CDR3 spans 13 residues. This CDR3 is CASSLQSYNEQFF. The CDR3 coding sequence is TGTGCCAGCAGTCTCCAGTCCTACAATGAGCAGTTCTTC.

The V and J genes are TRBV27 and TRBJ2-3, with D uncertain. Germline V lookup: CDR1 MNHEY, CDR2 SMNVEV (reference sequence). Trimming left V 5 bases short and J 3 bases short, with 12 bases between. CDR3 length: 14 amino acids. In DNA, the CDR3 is TGTGCCAGCAGTCGATTTACCGAGACAGATACGCAGTATTTT. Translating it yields CASSRFTETDTQYF.

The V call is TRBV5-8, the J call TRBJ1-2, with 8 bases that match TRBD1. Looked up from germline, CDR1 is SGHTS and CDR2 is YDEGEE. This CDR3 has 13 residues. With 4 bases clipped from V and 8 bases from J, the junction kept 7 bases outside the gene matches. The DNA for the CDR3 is TGTGCCAGCAGCCCCGACAGGGGAGCGGGCTACACCTTC. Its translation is CASSPDRGAGYTF.

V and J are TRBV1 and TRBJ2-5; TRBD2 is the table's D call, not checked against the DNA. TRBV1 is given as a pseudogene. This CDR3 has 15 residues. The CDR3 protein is CTIQGLARFQETQYF. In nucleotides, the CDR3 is TGCACCATACAGGGGCTAGCGCGATTCCAAGAGACCCAGTACTTC.

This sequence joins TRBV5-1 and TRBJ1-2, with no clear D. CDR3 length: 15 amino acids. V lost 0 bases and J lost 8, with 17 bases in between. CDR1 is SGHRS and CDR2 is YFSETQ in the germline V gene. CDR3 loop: CASSLEGSSLRGYTF. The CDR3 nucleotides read TGCGCCAGCAGCTTGGAAGGCAGCTCCCTCAGGGGCTACACCTTC.

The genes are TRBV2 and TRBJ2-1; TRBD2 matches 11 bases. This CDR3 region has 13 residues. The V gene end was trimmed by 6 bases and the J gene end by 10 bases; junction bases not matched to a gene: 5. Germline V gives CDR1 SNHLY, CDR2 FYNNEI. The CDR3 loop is CASRQGLAEEQFF. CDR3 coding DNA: TGTGCCAGCAGACAGGGACTAGCGGAGGAGCAGTTCTTC.

The DNA for the CDR3 is TGCAGTGCTAGATGGAGGGGGGCCCACCAAGAGACCCAGTACTTC. Amino acids: CSARWRGAHQETQYF. The chain joins TRBV20-1 to TRBJ2-5; possibly TRBD1 or TRBD2 for D (6 bases each). Germline V gene data show CDR1 as DFQATT and CDR2 as SNEGSKA (reference sequence). The CDR3 runs to 15 residues. V was trimmed by 2 bases and J by 0 bases, leaving 13 bases between them.

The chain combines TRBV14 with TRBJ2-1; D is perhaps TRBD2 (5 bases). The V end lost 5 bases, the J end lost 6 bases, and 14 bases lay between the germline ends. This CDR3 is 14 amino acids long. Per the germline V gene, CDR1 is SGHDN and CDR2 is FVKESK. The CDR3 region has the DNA TGTGCCAGCAGCTATCTCGGACGGGGCAATGAGCAGTTCTTC. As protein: CASSYLGRGNEQFF.

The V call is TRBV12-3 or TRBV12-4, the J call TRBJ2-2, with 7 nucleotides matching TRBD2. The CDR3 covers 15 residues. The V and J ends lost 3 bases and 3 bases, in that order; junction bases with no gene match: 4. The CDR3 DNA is TGTGCCAGCAGTTTCGCGGGGGTTTACACCGGGGAGCTGTTTTTT. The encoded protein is CASSFAGVYTGELFF.